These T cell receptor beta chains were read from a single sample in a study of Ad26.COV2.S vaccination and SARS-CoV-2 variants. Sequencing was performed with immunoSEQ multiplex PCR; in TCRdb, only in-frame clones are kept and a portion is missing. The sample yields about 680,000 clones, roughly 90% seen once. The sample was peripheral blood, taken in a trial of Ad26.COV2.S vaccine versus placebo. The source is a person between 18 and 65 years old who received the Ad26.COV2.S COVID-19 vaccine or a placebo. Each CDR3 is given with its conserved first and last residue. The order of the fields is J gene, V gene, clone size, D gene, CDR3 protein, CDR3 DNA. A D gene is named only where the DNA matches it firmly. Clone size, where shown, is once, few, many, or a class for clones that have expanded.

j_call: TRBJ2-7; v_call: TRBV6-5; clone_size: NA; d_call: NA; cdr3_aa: CASSLGDSYEQYF; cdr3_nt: TGTGCCAGCTCCTTAGGGGATTCCTACGAGCAGTACTTC
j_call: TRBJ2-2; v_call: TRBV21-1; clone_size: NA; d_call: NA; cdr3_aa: CASSKAWASNTGELFF; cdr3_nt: TGTGCCAGCAGCAAAGCATGGGCCTCGAACACCGGGGAGCTGTTTTTT
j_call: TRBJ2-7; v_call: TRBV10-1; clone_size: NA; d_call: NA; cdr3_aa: CASSSGYEQYF; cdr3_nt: TGCGCCAGCAGTTCCGGATACGAGCAGTACTTC
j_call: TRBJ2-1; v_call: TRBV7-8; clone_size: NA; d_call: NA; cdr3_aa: CASSPSRASYNEQFF; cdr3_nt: TGTGCCAGCAGCCCCTCCAGGGCCTCCTACAATGAGCAGTTCTTC
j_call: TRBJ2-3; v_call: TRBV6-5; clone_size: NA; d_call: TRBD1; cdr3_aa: CATDRVGDTDTQYF; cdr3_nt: TGTGCCACTGACAGGGTGGGGGACACAGATACGCAGTATTTT
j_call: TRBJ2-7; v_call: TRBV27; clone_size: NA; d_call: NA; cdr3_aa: CASSQPRAYEQYF; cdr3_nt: TGTGCCAGCAGTCAACCCAGGGCCTACGAGCAGTACTTC
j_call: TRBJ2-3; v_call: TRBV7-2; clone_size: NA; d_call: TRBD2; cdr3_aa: CASSLRLADTQYF; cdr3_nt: TGTGCCAGCAGCTTGAGACTAGCGGATACGCAGTATTTT
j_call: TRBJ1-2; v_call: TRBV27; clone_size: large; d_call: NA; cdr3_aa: CASSFGRNYGYTF; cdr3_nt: TGTGCCAGCAGTTTCGGCAGGAACTATGGCTACACCTTC
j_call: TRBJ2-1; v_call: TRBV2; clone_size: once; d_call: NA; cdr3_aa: CASKVMTTNNEQFF; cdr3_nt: TGTGCCAGCAAAGTGATGACTACAAACAATGAGCAGTTCTTC
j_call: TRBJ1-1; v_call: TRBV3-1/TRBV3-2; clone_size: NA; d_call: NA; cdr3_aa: CASSQDRRPPGPEAFF; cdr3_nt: TGTGCCAGCAGCCAAGATCGGCGACCCCCCGGACCTGAAGCTTTCTTT
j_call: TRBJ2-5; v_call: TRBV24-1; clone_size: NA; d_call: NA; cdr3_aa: CATSGHRPGETQYF; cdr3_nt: TGTGCCACCAGTGGACACAGACCGGGAGAGACCCAGTACTTC